Listed below are T cell receptor beta chains from one sample, sequenced in a study of shared clonotypes between healthy human individuals. The table came from immunoSEQ multiplex PCR; TCRdb's copy has only in-frame clones and leaves some out. The sample lists over 2,000,000 clones, approximately 92% occurring once. The sample was naive CD8+ T cells from PBMCs. These receptors were taken from a man aged 18 to 35 in good health. Some clones in this sample may be carry-over from other donors' samples. The CDR3 runs from the conserved cysteine through the conserved F or W. Each record gives: clone size, V gene, J gene, D gene, CDR3 protein, CDR3 DNA. D genes are given only for firm matches. Part of the rows lack a size; the others show once, few, many or a class for expanded clones.

clone size: -; V gene: TRBV4-1; J gene: TRBJ2-3; D gene: TRBD2; CDR3 protein: CASSQEWASGRDTQYF; CDR3 DNA: TGCGCCAGCAGCCAAGAGTGGGCTAGCGGGAGAGATACGCAGTATTTT
clone size: -; V gene: TRBV30; J gene: TRBJ2-1; D gene: -; CDR3 protein: CAWSLSSAEQFF; CDR3 DNA: TGTGCCTGGAGCCTGTCGAGCGCTGAGCAGTTCTTC
clone size: -; V gene: TRBV9; J gene: TRBJ1-2; D gene: -; CDR3 protein: CASSVAGDGLVYGYTF; CDR3 DNA: TGTGCCAGCAGCGTAGCCGGGGACGGCTTAGTCTATGGCTACACCTTC
clone size: once; V gene: TRBV28; J gene: TRBJ1-1; D gene: -; CDR3 protein: CASSLVYGGGTEAFF; CDR3 DNA: TGTGCCAGCAGTTTAGTCTACGGGGGAGGGACTGAAGCTTTCTTT
clone size: -; V gene: TRBV11-2; J gene: TRBJ2-5; D gene: -; CDR3 protein: CASRPWERETQYF; CDR3 DNA: TGTGCCAGCAGACCGTGGGAGAGGGAGACCCAGTACTTC
clone size: once; V gene: TRBV7-6; J gene: TRBJ2-7; D gene: TRBD1; CDR3 protein: CASSPDRGRFYEQYF; CDR3 DNA: TGTGCCAGCAGCCCAGACAGGGGTCGTTTCTACGAGCAGTACTTC
clone size: -; V gene: TRBV28; J gene: TRBJ2-2; D gene: TRBD1; CDR3 protein: CASSSPTGKHTGELFF; CDR3 DNA: TGTGCCAGCAGTAGCCCGACAGGGAAGCACACCGGGGAGCTGTTTTTT
clone size: -; V gene: TRBV9; J gene: TRBJ2-1; D gene: -; CDR3 protein: CASSPVGLEYNEQFF; CDR3 DNA: TGTGCCAGCAGCCCGGTGGGACTGGAGTACAATGAGCAGTTCTTC
clone size: -; V gene: TRBV11-3; J gene: TRBJ2-7; D gene: TRBD1; CDR3 protein: CASSFRTGREQYF; CDR3 DNA: TGTGCCAGCAGCTTCCGGACAGGCCGCGAGCAGTACTTC
clone size: -; V gene: TRBV5-1; J gene: TRBJ2-7; D gene: -; CDR3 protein: CASSLGAGLILSYEQYF; CDR3 DNA: TGCGCCAGCAGCTTGGGGGCAGGACTAATCCTCTCCTACGAGCAGTACTTC
clone size: -; V gene: TRBV6-5; J gene: TRBJ1-1; D gene: -; CDR3 protein: CASSYSTGSEAFF; CDR3 DNA: TGTGCCAGCAGTTACTCGACGGGGAGTGAAGCTTTCTTT
clone size: -; V gene: TRBV4-1; J gene: TRBJ2-6; D gene: -; CDR3 protein: CASSQDWISGANVLTF; CDR3 DNA: TGCGCCAGCAGCCAAGATTGGATCTCTGGGGCCAACGTCCTGACTTTC
clone size: -; V gene: TRBV5-4; J gene: TRBJ1-1; D gene: -; CDR3 protein: CASSLGQPIMNTEAFF; CDR3 DNA: TGTGCCAGCAGCTTAGGGCAGCCGATTATGAACACTGAAGCTTTCTTT
clone size: once; V gene: TRBV27; J gene: TRBJ2-2; D gene: -; CDR3 protein: CASRGLLSTGELFF; CDR3 DNA: TGTGCCAGCAGAGGACTTCTTTCCACCGGGGAGCTGTTTTTT
clone size: -; V gene: TRBV12-5; J gene: TRBJ2-1; D gene: TRBD2; CDR3 protein: CASGLGLAGTYNEQFF; CDR3 DNA: TGTGCTAGTGGTTTAGGACTAGCGGGAACCTACAATGAGCAGTTCTTC